This T cell receptor beta chain was captured in a study of T cell responses to AZD1222 COVID-19 vaccine. V lost 0 bases, J lost 5 bases, and 19 bases lay in between. The length of the CDR3 is 16 residues. Germline lookup yields CDR1 SQVTM and CDR2 ANQGSEA. TCRdb's copy holds only in-frame clones and misses some; the assay was immunoSEQ multiplex PCR. The repertoire holds nearly 110,000 clones, with 90% as singletons. This TCR derives from an adult in good health. The genes are TRBV29-1 and TRBJ1-2; possibly TRBD1 for D (6 bases). Source: peripheral blood, taken on day 0 of AZD1222 vaccination. CDR3 residues: CSVEDQRVTGWYGYTF. The DNA of the CDR3 is TGCAGCGTTGAAGATCAGCGGGTAACAGGGTGGTATGGCTACACCTTC. Combining the CDR3 with reference TRBV29-1 and TRBJ1-2 gives the whole variable domain SAVISQKPSRDICQRGTSLTIQCQVDSQVTMMFWYRQQPGQSLTLIATANQGSEATYESGFVIDKFPISRPNLTFSTLTVSNMSPEDSSIYLCSVEDQRVTGWYGYTFGSGTRLTVV.